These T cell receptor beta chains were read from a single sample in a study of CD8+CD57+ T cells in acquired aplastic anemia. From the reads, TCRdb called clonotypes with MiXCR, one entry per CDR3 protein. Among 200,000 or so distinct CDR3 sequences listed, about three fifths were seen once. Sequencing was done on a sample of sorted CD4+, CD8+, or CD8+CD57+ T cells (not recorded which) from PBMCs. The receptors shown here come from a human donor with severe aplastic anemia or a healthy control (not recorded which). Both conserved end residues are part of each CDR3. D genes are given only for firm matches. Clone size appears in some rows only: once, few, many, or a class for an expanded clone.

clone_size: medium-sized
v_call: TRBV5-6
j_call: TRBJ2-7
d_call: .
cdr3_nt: TGTGCCAGCAGCTTGGACCCCGGGTCCTACGAGCAGTACTTC
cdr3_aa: CASSLDPGSYEQYF

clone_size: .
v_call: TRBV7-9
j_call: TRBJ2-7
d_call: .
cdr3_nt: TGTGCCAGCAGCTTGGCCGCACACGAGCAGTACTTC
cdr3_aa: CASSLAAHEQYF

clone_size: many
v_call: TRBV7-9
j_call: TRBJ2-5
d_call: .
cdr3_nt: TGTGCCAGCAGCTTCGGGGGAGCCTACCAAGAGACCCAGTACTTC
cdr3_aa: CASSFGGAYQETQYF

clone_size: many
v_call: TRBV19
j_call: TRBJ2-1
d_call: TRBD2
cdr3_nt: TGTGCCAGTAGTATATCGGGACTAGCGGGGGACAATGAGCAGTTCTTC
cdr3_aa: CASSISGLAGDNEQFF

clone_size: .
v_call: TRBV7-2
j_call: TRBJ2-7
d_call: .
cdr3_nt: TGTGCCAGCAGCTTAGTTTTGGGCCCAAACTCCTACGAGCAGTACTTC
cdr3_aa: CASSLVLGPNSYEQYF

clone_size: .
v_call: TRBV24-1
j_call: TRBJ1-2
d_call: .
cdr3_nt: TGTGCCACCTCGCAGGGGTCGTGGAATGGCTACACCTTC
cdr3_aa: CATSQGSWNGYTF

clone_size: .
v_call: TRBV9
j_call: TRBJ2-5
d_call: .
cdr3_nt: TGTGCCAGCAGCGTAGCGGCAGGCCCGGGGGAGACCCAGTACTTC
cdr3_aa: CASSVAAGPGETQYF

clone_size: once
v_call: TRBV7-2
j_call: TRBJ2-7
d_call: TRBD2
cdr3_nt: TGTGCCAGCAGCTTGAGCGGGGGGACGTCCAAGCACGAGCAGTACTTC
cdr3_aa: CASSLSGGTSKHEQYF

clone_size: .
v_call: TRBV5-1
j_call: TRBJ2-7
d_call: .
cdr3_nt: TGCGCCAGCAGCTTGCGACTAGAACTCGACGAGCAGTACTTC
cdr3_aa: CASSLRLELDEQYF

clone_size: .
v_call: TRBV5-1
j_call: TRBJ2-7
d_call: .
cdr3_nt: TGTGCCAGCAGCCCTGGAGGGGACGGAACCTACGAGCAGTACTTC
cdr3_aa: CASSPGGDGTYEQYF

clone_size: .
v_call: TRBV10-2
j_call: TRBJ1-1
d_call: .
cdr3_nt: TGCGCCAGTAAGCTTGGGGGGAATGAAGCTTTCTTT
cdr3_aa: CASKLGGNEAFF

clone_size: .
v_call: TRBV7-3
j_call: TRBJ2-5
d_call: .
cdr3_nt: TGTGCCAGCAGCAGATGGGGGGACTCCCAAGAGACCCAGTACTTC
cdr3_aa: CASSRWGDSQETQYF

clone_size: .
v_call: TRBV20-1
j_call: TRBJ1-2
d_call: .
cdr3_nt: TGCAGTGCTCCCTTGGGGGCTAAGGGCTACACCTTC
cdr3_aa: CSAPLGAKGYTF

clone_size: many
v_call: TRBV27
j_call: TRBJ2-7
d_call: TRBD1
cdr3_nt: TGTGCCAGCACCGGGACAGGGTTCTACGAGCAGTACTTC
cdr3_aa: CASTGTGFYEQYF

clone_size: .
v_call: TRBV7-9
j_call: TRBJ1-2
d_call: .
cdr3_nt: TGTGCCAGCAGCTTAGCTCTGGGTTCCAACTATGGCTACACCTTC
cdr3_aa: CASSLALGSNYGYTF

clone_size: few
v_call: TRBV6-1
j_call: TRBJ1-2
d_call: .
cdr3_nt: TGTGCCAGCATGGATTGGGGAACTGGCTACACCTTC
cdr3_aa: CASMDWGTGYTF

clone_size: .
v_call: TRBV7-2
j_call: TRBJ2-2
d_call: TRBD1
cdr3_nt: TGTGCCAGCAGCTTAGGGGGACAGGGGGTTCGCACCGGGGAGCTGTTTTTT
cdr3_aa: CASSLGGQGVRTGELFF

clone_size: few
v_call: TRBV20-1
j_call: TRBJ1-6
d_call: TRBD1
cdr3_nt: TGCAGTGCTCGACGGACAGGGGATTCACCCCTCCACTTT
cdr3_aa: CSARRTGDSPLHF

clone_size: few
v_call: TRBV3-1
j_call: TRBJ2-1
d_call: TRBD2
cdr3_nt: TGTGCCAGCAGCCCCGCTAGCGGGGGGTCTGAGCAGTTCTTC
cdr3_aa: CASSPASGGSEQFF

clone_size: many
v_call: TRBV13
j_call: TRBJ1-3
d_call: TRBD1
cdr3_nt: TGTGCCAGCAGCTTAGGGGACAGGGTTTCTGGAAACACCATATATTTT
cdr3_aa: CASSLGDRVSGNTIYF

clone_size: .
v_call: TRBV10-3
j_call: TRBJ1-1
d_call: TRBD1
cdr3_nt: TGTGCCATCCGACAGGGGATCGGGAACACTGAAGCTTTCTTT
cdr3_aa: CAIRQGIGNTEAFF

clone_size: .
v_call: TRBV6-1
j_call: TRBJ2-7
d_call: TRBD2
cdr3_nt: TGTGCCAGCAGTTACTCGTCCCCAGGCGGGGGAAATTACGAGCAGTACTTC
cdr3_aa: CASSYSSPGGGNYEQYF

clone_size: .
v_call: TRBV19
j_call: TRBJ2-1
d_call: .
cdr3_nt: TGTGCCAGTAGTAGTGGCCATGAGCAGTTCTTC
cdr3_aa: CASSSGHEQFF

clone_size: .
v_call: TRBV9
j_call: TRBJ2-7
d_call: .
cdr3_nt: TGTGCCAGCAGCGCCCAACTGAGCTACGAGCAGTACTTC
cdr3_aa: CASSAQLSYEQYF

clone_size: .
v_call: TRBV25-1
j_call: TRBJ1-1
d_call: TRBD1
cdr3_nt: TGTGCCAGCAGTGCTAGAGGGACAGGGGACACTGAAGCTTTCTTT
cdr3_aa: CASSARGTGDTEAFF

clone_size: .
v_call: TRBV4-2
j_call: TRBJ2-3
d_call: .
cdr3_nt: TGTGCCAGCAGCCAAGGTCTGGGGGCAGATACGCAGTATTTT
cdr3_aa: CASSQGLGADTQYF

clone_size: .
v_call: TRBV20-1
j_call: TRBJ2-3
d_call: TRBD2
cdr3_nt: TGCAGTGCTAGTAGAGGGACTAGCGGAACAGATACGCAGTATTTT
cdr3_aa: CSASRGTSGTDTQYF

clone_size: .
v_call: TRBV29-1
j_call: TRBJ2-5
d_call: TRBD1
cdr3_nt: TGCAGCGGTCGGAAGGGGGCAGGAGAGACCCAGTACTTC
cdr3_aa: CSGRKGAGETQYF

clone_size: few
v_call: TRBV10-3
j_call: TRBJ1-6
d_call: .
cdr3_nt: TGTGCCATCTCAAGCTCCTATAATTCACCCCTCCACTTT
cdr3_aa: CAISSSYNSPLHF

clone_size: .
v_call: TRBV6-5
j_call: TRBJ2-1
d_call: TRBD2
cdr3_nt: TGTGCCAGCAGTCGCGCCTCCACCCTAGCGGGAACCTACAATGAGCAGTTCTTC
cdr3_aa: CASSRASTLAGTYNEQFF

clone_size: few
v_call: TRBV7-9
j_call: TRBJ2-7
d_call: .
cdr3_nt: TGTGCCAGCAACTCTCGGCAGAGCTCCTACGAGCAGTACTTC
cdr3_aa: CASNSRQSSYEQYF

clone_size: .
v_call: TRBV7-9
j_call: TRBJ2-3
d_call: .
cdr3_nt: TGTGCCAGCAGCCAGCGACAGGGAGGGCAGTATTTT
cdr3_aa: CASSQRQGGQYF

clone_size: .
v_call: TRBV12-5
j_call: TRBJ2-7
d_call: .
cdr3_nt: TGTGCTAGTCGGGAAAGGAGCTCCTACGAGCAGTACTTC
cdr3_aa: CASRERSSYEQYF

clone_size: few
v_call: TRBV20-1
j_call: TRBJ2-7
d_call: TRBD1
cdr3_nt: TGCAGTGCTAGACCCCTTGACAGGGAATCCTACGAGCAGTACTTC
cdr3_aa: CSARPLDRESYEQYF

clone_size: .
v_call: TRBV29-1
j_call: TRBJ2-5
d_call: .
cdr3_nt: TGCAGCGTTGAGGGGCAAGAGACCCAGTACTTC
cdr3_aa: CSVEGQETQYF

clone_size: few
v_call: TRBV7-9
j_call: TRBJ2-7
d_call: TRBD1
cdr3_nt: TGTGCCAGCAGCCTCAGACAGGGTAACTACGAGCAGTACTTC
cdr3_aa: CASSLRQGNYEQYF

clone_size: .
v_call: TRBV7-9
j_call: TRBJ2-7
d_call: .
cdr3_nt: TGTGCCAGCAGTTACCCCGGGGGTTACGAGCAGTACTTC
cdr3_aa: CASSYPGGYEQYF

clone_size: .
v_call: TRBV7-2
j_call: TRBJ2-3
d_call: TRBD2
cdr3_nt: TGTGCCAGCAGCCGCCAGACGGGGGGACGAGATACGCAGTATTTT
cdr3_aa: CASSRQTGGRDTQYF

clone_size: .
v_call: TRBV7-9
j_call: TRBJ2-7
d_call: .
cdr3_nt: TGTGCCAGCAGGTTTGGGGGGACCGGGGGTGGCGAGCAGTACTTC
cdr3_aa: CASRFGGTGGGEQYF

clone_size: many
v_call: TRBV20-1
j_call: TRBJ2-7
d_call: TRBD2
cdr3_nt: TGCAGTGCTAGACCCAGGCTAGCGGGGGGCGTCTACGAGCAGTACTTC
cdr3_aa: CSARPRLAGGVYEQYF

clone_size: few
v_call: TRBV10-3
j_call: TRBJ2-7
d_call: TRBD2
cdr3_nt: TGTGCCATCAGTGGGGAAGGGACTAGCGAACCCTACGAGCAGTACTTC
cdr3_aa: CAISGEGTSEPYEQYF

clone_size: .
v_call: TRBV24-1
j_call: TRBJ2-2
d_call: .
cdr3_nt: TGTGCCACCAGTGATTCGCAGGCCGGGGTTCCGAACACCGGGGAGCTGTTTTTT
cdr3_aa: CATSDSQAGVPNTGELFF

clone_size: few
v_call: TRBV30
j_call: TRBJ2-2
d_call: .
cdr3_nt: TGTGCCTGGACAGGGGCCCACACCGGGGAGCTGTTTTTT
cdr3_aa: CAWTGAHTGELFF

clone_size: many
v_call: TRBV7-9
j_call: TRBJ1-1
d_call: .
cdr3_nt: TGTGCCAGCAGCTCGGCAGGGGTCGAAGCTTTCTTT
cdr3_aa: CASSSAGVEAFF

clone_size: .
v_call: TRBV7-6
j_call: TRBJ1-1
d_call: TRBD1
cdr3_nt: TGTGCCAGCAGCTCCGGACAGGGGGCACGGGACACTGAAGCTTTCTTT
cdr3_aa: CASSSGQGARDTEAFF